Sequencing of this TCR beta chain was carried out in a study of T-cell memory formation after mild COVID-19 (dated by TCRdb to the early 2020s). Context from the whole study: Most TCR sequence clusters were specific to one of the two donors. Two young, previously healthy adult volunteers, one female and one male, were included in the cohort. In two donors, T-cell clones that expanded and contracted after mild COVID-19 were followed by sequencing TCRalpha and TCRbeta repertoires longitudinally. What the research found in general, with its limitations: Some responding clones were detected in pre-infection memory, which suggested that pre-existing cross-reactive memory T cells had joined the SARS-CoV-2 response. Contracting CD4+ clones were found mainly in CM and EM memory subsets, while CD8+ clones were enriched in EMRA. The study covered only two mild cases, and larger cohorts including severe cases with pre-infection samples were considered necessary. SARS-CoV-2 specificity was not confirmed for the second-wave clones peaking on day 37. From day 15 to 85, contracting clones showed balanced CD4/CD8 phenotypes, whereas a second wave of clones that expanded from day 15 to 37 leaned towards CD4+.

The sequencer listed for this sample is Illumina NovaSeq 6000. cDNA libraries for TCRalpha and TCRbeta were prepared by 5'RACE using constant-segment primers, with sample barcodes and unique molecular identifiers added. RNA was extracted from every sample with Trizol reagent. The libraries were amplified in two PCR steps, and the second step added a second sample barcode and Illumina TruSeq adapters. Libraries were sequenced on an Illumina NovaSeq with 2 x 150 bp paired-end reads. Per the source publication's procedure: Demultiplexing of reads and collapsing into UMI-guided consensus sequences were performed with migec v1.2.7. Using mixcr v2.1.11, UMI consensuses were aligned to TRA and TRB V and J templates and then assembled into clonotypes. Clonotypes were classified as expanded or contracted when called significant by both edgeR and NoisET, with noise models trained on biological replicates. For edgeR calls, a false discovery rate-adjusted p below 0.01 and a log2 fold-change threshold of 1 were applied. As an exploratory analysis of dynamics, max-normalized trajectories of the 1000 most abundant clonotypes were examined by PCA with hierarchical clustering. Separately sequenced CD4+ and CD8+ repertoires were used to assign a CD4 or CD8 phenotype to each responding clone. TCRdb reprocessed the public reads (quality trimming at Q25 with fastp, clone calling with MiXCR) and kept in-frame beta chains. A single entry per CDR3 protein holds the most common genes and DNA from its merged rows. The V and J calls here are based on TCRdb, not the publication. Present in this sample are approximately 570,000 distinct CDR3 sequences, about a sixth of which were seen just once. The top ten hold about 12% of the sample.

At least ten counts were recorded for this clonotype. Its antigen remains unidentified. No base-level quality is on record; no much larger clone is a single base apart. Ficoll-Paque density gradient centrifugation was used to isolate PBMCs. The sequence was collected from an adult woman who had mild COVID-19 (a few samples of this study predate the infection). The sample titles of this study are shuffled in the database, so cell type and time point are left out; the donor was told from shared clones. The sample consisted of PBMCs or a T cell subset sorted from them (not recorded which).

Read as DNA, the sequence is TGTGCCAGCAGCTTAGGTCTTGGGACGCCGTACGAGCAGTACTTC. The resulting protein is CASSLGLGTPYEQYF. This chain is built from TRBV7-9 and TRBJ2-7; the D segment may tentatively be TRBD1 or TRBD2, each giving 5 matched bases. V drops 1 base and J drops 4 bases, leaving 14 bases in between. CDR3 length: 15 amino acids, cysteine to phenylalanine. The CDR3 DNA has 45 bases and is translated from base 1. The germline V gene (reference sequence) sets CDR1 to SEHNR and CDR2 to FQNEAQ.